This is a list of T cell receptor beta chains from one sample in a study of T cell responses to AZD1222 COVID-19 vaccine. The repertoire was sequenced with immunoSEQ multiplex PCR; TCRdb's copy has only in-frame clones and lacks some. The sample includes around 130,000 clones, around 84% of them seen just once. Material: peripheral blood, obtained on day 0 of AZD1222 vaccination. The source is an adult in good health. The CDR3 runs from the conserved cysteine through the conserved F or W. Each record gives: V gene, clone size, J gene, D gene, CDR3 DNA, CDR3 protein. The D gene is left open where the match is weak. The size entry is marked missing in some rows and otherwise reads once, few, many or a size class.

v_call: TRBV18; clone_size: NA; j_call: TRBJ1-2; d_call: NA; cdr3_nt: TGTGCCAGCTCACCGGAGGGAAACTATGGCTACACCTTC; cdr3_aa: CASSPEGNYGYTF
v_call: TRBV7-3; clone_size: NA; j_call: TRBJ2-1; d_call: NA; cdr3_nt: TGTGCCAGCAGCTTAAGCGCTGGGGCAAGCTCCTACAATGAGCAGTTCTTC; cdr3_aa: CASSLSAGASSYNEQFF
v_call: TRBV19; clone_size: NA; j_call: TRBJ2-7; d_call: NA; cdr3_nt: TGTGCCAGTAGTATCTCGGACCGCTTCTACGAGCAGTACTTC; cdr3_aa: CASSISDRFYEQYF
v_call: TRBV3-1/TRBV3-2; clone_size: few; j_call: TRBJ1-2; d_call: NA; cdr3_nt: TGTGCCAGCAGCCAAGGGCAGGGCTATGGCTACACCTTC; cdr3_aa: CASSQGQGYGYTF
v_call: TRBV11-2; clone_size: NA; j_call: TRBJ2-6; d_call: NA; cdr3_nt: TGTGCCAGCAGCGTACGGGGCCCTGGGGCCAACGTCCTGACTTTC; cdr3_aa: CASSVRGPGANVLTF
v_call: TRBV2; clone_size: NA; j_call: TRBJ1-1; d_call: NA; cdr3_nt: TGTGCCAGCAGGGGAACTACGGTGAACACTGAAGCTTTCTTT; cdr3_aa: CASRGTTVNTEAFF
v_call: TRBV2; clone_size: NA; j_call: TRBJ2-1; d_call: NA; cdr3_nt: TGTGCCAGCAGGGCAATAAGCGGGTACAATGAGCAGTTCTTC; cdr3_aa: CASRAISGYNEQFF
v_call: TRBV15; clone_size: NA; j_call: TRBJ1-5; d_call: NA; cdr3_nt: TGTGCCACCAGCAGAACTAGACAGCTTAATCAGCCCCAGCATTTT; cdr3_aa: CATSRTRQLNQPQHF
v_call: TRBV6-1; clone_size: NA; j_call: TRBJ1-4; d_call: TRBD1; cdr3_nt: TGTGCCAGCAGTGAAGCCAGGGACAGGGCTAATGAAAAACTGTTTTTT; cdr3_aa: CASSEARDRANEKLFF
v_call: TRBV6-2/TRBV6-3; clone_size: once; j_call: TRBJ2-5; d_call: TRBD2; cdr3_nt: TGTGCCAGCAGTTACACACCGATAGCGGGGGGGCTAGAGACCCAGTACTTC; cdr3_aa: CASSYTPIAGGLETQYF
v_call: TRBV27; clone_size: few; j_call: TRBJ1-1; d_call: NA; cdr3_nt: TGTGCCATCTACTATGGGACGTTTGAAGCTTTCTTT; cdr3_aa: CAIYYGTFEAFF
v_call: TRBV9; clone_size: NA; j_call: TRBJ1-4; d_call: TRBD1; cdr3_nt: TGTGCCAGCAGCCCGGAGGGGGCTTGGGATGAAAAACTGTTTTTT; cdr3_aa: CASSPEGAWDEKLFF
v_call: TRBV5-1; clone_size: NA; j_call: TRBJ2-2; d_call: TRBD2; cdr3_nt: TGCGCCAGCAGCTTGGAGACTAGCCTGTACACCGGGGAGCTGTTTTTT; cdr3_aa: CASSLETSLYTGELFF
v_call: TRBV6-5; clone_size: NA; j_call: TRBJ1-4; d_call: NA; cdr3_nt: TGTGCCAGCGACGGCGGGCAGGTCGAAAAACTGTTTTTT; cdr3_aa: CASDGGQVEKLFF
v_call: TRBV29-1; clone_size: NA; j_call: TRBJ1-2; d_call: TRBD1; cdr3_nt: TGCAGCGTTGTAGGGGGCAGCTATGGCTACACCTTC; cdr3_aa: CSVVGGSYGYTF
v_call: TRBV19; clone_size: NA; j_call: TRBJ1-2; d_call: NA; cdr3_nt: TGTGCCAGTAGCCCAGGGACACCCTATGGCTACACCTTC; cdr3_aa: CASSPGTPYGYTF
v_call: TRBV27; clone_size: NA; j_call: TRBJ2-5; d_call: TRBD2; cdr3_nt: TGTGCCACGGGACTAGCGGGATCTGTAGAAGAGACCCAGTACTTC; cdr3_aa: CATGLAGSVEETQYF
v_call: TRBV7-2; clone_size: NA; j_call: TRBJ2-3; d_call: TRBD2; cdr3_nt: TGTGCCAGCAGCTTGGGTAGCGGGGGGCACGTTGATACGCAGTATTTT; cdr3_aa: CASSLGSGGHVDTQYF
v_call: TRBV27; clone_size: NA; j_call: TRBJ1-1; d_call: TRBD1; cdr3_nt: TGTGCCAGCAGTTTACGGCCGACAGGGACTGAAGCTTTCTTT; cdr3_aa: CASSLRPTGTEAFF
v_call: TRBV9; clone_size: NA; j_call: TRBJ1-2; d_call: NA; cdr3_nt: TGTGCCAGCAGCGGACAAGGGAGGTTTAGCTATGGCTACACCTTC; cdr3_aa: CASSGQGRFSYGYTF
v_call: TRBV27; clone_size: NA; j_call: TRBJ2-1; d_call: TRBD1; cdr3_nt: TGTGCCAGCAGTTTATATCCGGGACAGGGGGACGAGCAGTTCTTC; cdr3_aa: CASSLYPGQGDEQFF
v_call: TRBV12-3/TRBV12-4; clone_size: NA; j_call: TRBJ1-3; d_call: NA; cdr3_nt: TGTGCCAGCAGTTTCGACGAAGGAAACACCATATATTTT; cdr3_aa: CASSFDEGNTIYF
v_call: TRBV12-3/TRBV12-4; clone_size: NA; j_call: TRBJ2-1; d_call: NA; cdr3_nt: TGTGCCAGCATCTCATTTCCAAATGAGCAGTTCTTC; cdr3_aa: CASISFPNEQFF
v_call: TRBV11-1; clone_size: NA; j_call: TRBJ1-1; d_call: NA; cdr3_nt: TGTGCCAGCAGCGCCAACAGGCGAACAGGTGAAGCTTTCTTT; cdr3_aa: CASSANRRTGEAFF
v_call: TRBV5-1; clone_size: NA; j_call: TRBJ1-2; d_call: NA; cdr3_nt: TGCGCCAGCAGAGAGTTACAGGGCTCTAACTATGGCTACACCTTC; cdr3_aa: CASRELQGSNYGYTF
v_call: TRBV6-5; clone_size: NA; j_call: TRBJ2-7; d_call: TRBD1; cdr3_nt: TGTGCCAGCAGGGAGACAGGGGGAATGACCTACGAGCAGTACTTC; cdr3_aa: CASRETGGMTYEQYF
v_call: TRBV30; clone_size: NA; j_call: TRBJ1-5; d_call: NA; cdr3_nt: TGTGCCTGGAGTCCCGGGTGGGGGAGCAATCAGCCCCAGCATTTT; cdr3_aa: CAWSPGWGSNQPQHF